This T cell receptor (beta chain) was sequenced during a study of blood T cell repertoires in COVID-19. Per the authors' pipeline: Estimation of nucleated cell counts relied on the amplification of reference gene primers. Method: immunoSEQ multiplex PCR; TCRdb's copy keeps in-frame clones and lacks some. That table furnishes V, J and clone size, whereas the DNA furnished D and trimming. The repertoire consists of roughly 380,000 clones, with more than 75% occurring once and the leading ten covering over 0.95%. This CDR3 has 15 residues. Germline V gives CDR1 MNHEY, CDR2 SVGAGI. The V end was cut by 2 bases, the J end by 7 bases, with 12 bases between.

The J gene is TRBJ1-6, the V gene TRBV6-5; D is possibly TRBD1 (6 bases). This clonotype was obtained from a human donor with acute or convalescent COVID-19. The donor label of this sample is uncertain. The specimen sequenced was peripheral blood. The CDR3, as DNA: TGTGCCAGCAGTTACGGACAGAGATTAAATTCACCCCTCCACTTT. Translating it yields CASSYGQRLNSPLHF.